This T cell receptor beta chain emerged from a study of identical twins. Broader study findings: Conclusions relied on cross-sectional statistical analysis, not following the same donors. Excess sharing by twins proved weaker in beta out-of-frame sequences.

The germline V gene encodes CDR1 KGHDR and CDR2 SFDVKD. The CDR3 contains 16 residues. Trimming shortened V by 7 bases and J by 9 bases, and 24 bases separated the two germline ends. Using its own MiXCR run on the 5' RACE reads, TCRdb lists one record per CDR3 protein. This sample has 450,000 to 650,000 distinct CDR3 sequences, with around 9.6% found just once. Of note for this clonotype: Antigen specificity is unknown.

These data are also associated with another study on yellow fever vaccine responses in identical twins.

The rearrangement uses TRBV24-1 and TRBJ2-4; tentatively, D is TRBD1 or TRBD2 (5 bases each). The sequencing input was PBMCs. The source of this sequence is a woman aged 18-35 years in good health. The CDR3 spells CATSAGGGRDATIQYF. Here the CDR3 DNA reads TGTGCCACCAGCGCCGGTGGGGGAAGGGACGCGACCATTCAGTACTTC.